Sequencing of this T cell receptor beta chain was carried out in a study of T-cell memory formation after mild COVID-19. On the study more broadly: In these data, TCR clusters were largely donor specific.

As concerns this clonotype: No antigen is known for it.

The V end was cut by 0 bases, the J end by 3 bases, with 8 bases between. Germline CDR1 is LGHNA and CDR2 is YSLEER. The length of the CDR3 is 15 residues. Study-level results: The study detected some responding clones in pre-infection memory, suggesting cross-reactive memory joined. A balance of CD4 and CD8 characterized clones contracting day 15 to 85, whereas later expanders leaned CD4+.

From the 5' RACE reads, TCRdb called clonotypes with MiXCR, one entry per CDR3 protein. There are over 250,000 distinct CDR3 sequences in the sample; approximately 15% occur only once, and 22% lies in the top ten. The chain recombines TRBV4-3 with TRBJ2-2; the D gene is possibly TRBD1 (6 bases). Sample: PBMCs or a T cell subset sorted from them (not recorded which). The TCR originated in a man aged 18 to 30 who had mild COVID-19 (a few samples of this study predate the infection). Cell type and time point are not known. The CDR3 here is CASSQDQGYTGELFF. CDR3 DNA: TGCGCCAGCAGCCAAGACCAGGGGTACACCGGGGAGCTGTTTTTT.